This T cell receptor (beta chain) is drawn from a study of beta chain features in type 1 diabetes. The study's findings and limits: Within each of all four CD4+ subsets, Type 1 diabetes patients had TCRB CDR3s that were moderately but significantly shorter. Type 1 diabetes patients showed fewer insertions and more deletions at VDJ junctions.

Expressed TCRB transcripts were sequenced because the entire RNA isolate underwent reverse transcription. TCRdb's table, derived via immunoSEQ multiplex PCR, lists solely in-frame clones and lacks some. This sample has around 58,000 clones, with roughly three fifths found just once. As regards this clone: Its antigen is unidentified.

Per germline, CDR1 SGDLS and CDR2 YYNGEE. This CDR3 is built from 14 residues. V lost 0 bases, J lost 5 bases, and 3 bases stayed unmatched. Sequencing was done on a sample of Tregs from blood. The TCR was taken from a woman younger than 30 in good health. The V gene is TRBV9, the J gene TRBJ2-5; TRBD2 matches at 8 bases. CDR3 protein: CASSVEAGEETQYF. CDR3 coding DNA: TGTGCCAGCAGCGTAGAAGCGGGGGAGGAGACCCAGTACTTC.